Listed below are T cell receptor beta chains from one sample, sequenced in a study of T cells in Graves' hyperthyroidism and ophthalmopathy. TCRdb processed the multiplex PCR reads anew with MiXCR; each CDR3 protein has one entry. The table records about 610,000 distinct CDR3 sequences, more than 15% of them present only once. The sequenced material came from blood. Every receptor here comes from a woman in her thirties or forties with Graves' ophthalmopathy. CDR3s include the opening cysteine and the closing phenylalanine or tryptophan. The D gene is left open where the match is weak. Clone size is shown for a subset of rows, as once, few, many or a class of expanded clone.

cdr3_length j_call d_call clone_size v_call cdr3_aa cdr3_nt
16 TRBJ2-5 TRBD1 many TRBV2 CASSESRAGGQETQYF TGTGCCAGCAGTGAGAGTCGAGCAGGGGGACAAGAGACCCAGTACTTC
10 TRBJ1-2 NA NA TRBV29-1 CSVGTEGYTF TGCAGCGTTGGGACCGAAGGCTACACCTTC
15 TRBJ2-5 TRBD2 NA TRBV30 CAWSRGLGLGETQYF TGTGCCTGGAGTCGGGGACTAGGTCTGGGAGAGACCCAGTACTTC
12 TRBJ2-1 NA few TRBV11-3 CASSGSGVEQFF TGTGCCAGCAGCGGGTCGGGAGTTGAGCAGTTCTTC
12 TRBJ1-1 NA many TRBV18 CASSPMTGEAFF TGTGCCAGCTCTCCCATGACAGGTGAAGCTTTCTTT
15 TRBJ2-3 TRBD1 many TRBV28 CASSVAGQGGNTQYF TGTGCCAGCAGTGTTGCGGGACAGGGGGGAAATACGCAGTATTTT
11 TRBJ1-2 NA many TRBV2 CASGRDYGYTF TGTGCCAGCGGCCGGGACTATGGCTACACCTTC
15 TRBJ1-4 NA many TRBV7-2 CASSLGGRQLEKLFF TGTGCCAGCAGCTTAGGCGGCAGGCAACTTGAAAAACTGTTTTTT
12 TRBJ2-3 TRBD2 few TRBV2 CASSRGGVAQYF TGTGCCAGCAGTCGGGGGGGGGTCGCGCAGTATTTT
16 TRBJ2-7 NA many TRBV7-2 CASSWRAALGGDEQYF TGTGCCAGCAGCTGGAGAGCGGCGCTGGGTGGGGACGAGCAGTACTTC
14 TRBJ1-6 TRBD1 many TRBV2 CASTGQGAPSPLHF TGTGCCAGCACAGGACAGGGGGCGCCTTCACCCCTCCACTTT
14 TRBJ1-1 NA few TRBV19 CASSMVRGETEAFF TGTGCCAGTAGTATGGTCAGGGGTGAAACTGAAGCTTTCTTT
15 TRBJ1-4 NA few TRBV10-3 CAISDRGRSGEKLFF TGTGCCATCAGTGACAGAGGCCGGAGTGGTGAAAAACTGTTTTTT
16 TRBJ2-1 TRBD1 NA TRBV20-1 CSARPHRDRGDNEQFF TGCAGTGCTAGACCTCACCGGGACAGGGGTGACAATGAGCAGTTCTTC
14 TRBJ1-2 NA few TRBV12-3/TRBV12-4 CASSSGGPIYGYTF TGTGCCAGCAGTTCTGGCGGGCCCATCTATGGCTACACCTTC
15 TRBJ1-6 NA NA TRBV29-1 CSVDGTVGYNSPLHF TGCAGCGTAGACGGGACCGTCGGCTATAATTCACCCCTCCACTTT
15 TRBJ2-1 TRBD1 NA TRBV2 CASSERTGIYNEQFF TGTGCCAGCAGTGAGCGGACAGGGATATACAATGAGCAGTTCTTC
14 TRBJ1-6 NA many TRBV28 CASSLGGSLQALHF TGTGCCAGCAGTTTAGGCGGATCCCTTCAAGCCCTCCACTTT
15 TRBJ2-3 NA few TRBV5-1 CASSLRPPPEDTQYF TGCGCCAGCAGCTTGAGACCTCCGCCCGAAGATACGCAGTATTTT
14 TRBJ1-2 NA NA TRBV20-1 CSARVSRADYGYTF TGCAGTGCTAGAGTCTCGAGGGCGGACTATGGCTACACCTTC
15 TRBJ1-1 NA NA TRBV19 CASSGPYLTATEAFF TGTGCCAGTAGTGGCCCGTACTTGACAGCAACTGAAGCTTTCTTT
14 TRBJ1-2 NA many TRBV7-9 CASSLSTGNYGYTF TGTGCCAGCAGCCTCTCCACAGGGAATTATGGCTACACCTTC
14 TRBJ1-4 NA NA TRBV7-9 CASSPPATNEKLFF TGTGCCAGCAGCCCCCCCGCAACTAATGAAAAACTGTTTTTT
14 TRBJ2-7 NA many TRBV7-2 CASSLGRASYEQYF TGTGCCAGCAGCTTGGGCAGGGCTTCCTACGAGCAGTACTTC
16 TRBJ2-3 NA many TRBV30 CAWSPGVARGTDTQYF TGTGCCTGGAGTCCCGGGGTAGCGCGAGGTACAGATACGCAGTATTTT
16 TRBJ2-1 NA many TRBV5-1 CASSVNLGTFYNEQFF TGCGCCAGCAGCGTCAACCTCGGGACTTTCTACAATGAGCAGTTCTTC
16 TRBJ2-2 NA NA TRBV6-1 CASRKLAVMVAGELFF TGTGCCAGCAGAAAATTAGCGGTGATGGTCGCCGGGGAGCTGTTTTTT
14 TRBJ2-1 TRBD2 once TRBV5-1 CASRLASSYNEQFF TGCGCCAGCAGACTAGCGAGCTCCTACAATGAGCAGTTCTTC
16 TRBJ2-1 NA many TRBV28 CASSPPAAAGVNEQFF TGTGCCAGCAGTCCCCCCGCGGCCGCCGGTGTAAATGAGCAGTTCTTC
13 TRBJ2-3 NA few TRBV3-1 CASRSEGGDTQYF TGTGCCAGCCGTTCGGAAGGCGGGGATACGCAGTATTTT
14 TRBJ1-3 NA once TRBV5-6 CASSYRTEGNTIYF TGTGCCAGCAGCTACCGGACAGAAGGAAACACCATATATTTT
15 TRBJ1-1 NA NA TRBV27 CASSLKPGLHTEALF TGTGCCAGCAGTTTAAAACCGGGACTTCACACTGAAGCTCTCTTT
13 TRBJ1-5 NA many TRBV2 CASSDREDQPQHF TGTGCCAGCAGTGACAGGGAAGATCAGCCCCAGCATTTT
12 TRBJ2-2 NA many TRBV12-3/TRBV12-4 CASSLYGGELFF TGTGCCAGCAGTTTATATGGCGGGGAGCTGTTTTTT
16 TRBJ2-3 NA few TRBV2 CASRRSGTDSTDTQYF TGTGCCAGCAGGAGGTCCGGGACGGACAGCACAGATACGCAGTATTTT
15 TRBJ2-7 NA few TRBV13 CASRDSGTLGYEQYF TGTGCCAGCAGGGACTCCGGGACACTTGGTTACGAGCAGTACTTC
14 TRBJ2-1 TRBD1 NA TRBV5-1 CASTGTEANNEQFF TGCGCCAGCACCGGGACAGAGGCCAACAATGAGCAGTTCTTC
13 TRBJ2-3 TRBD2 NA TRBV29-1 CSVRRGGTDTQYF TGCAGCGTTCGGCGGGGGGGCACAGATACGCAGTATTTT
13 TRBJ2-1 TRBD2 few TRBV11-2 CASSFLRGNEQFF TGTGCCAGCAGCTTCTTGCGGGGGAATGAGCAGTTCTTC
13 TRBJ2-1 NA many TRBV2 CASSDLYTTEQFF TGTGCCAGCAGTGACCTTTACACAACTGAGCAGTTCTTC
13 TRBJ1-4 NA many TRBV5-1 CASRRTDNEKLFF TGCGCCAGCAGGCGGACGGACAATGAAAAACTGTTTTTT